This passage covers 25 T cell receptor beta chains from one sample sequenced in a study of T cell responses to AZD1222 COVID-19 vaccine. The assay was immunoSEQ multiplex PCR, and TCRdb's table has in-frame clones only and misses some. The sample has approximately 120,000 clones, 70% to 90% seen once. The starting material was peripheral blood, obtained 28 days after the second AZD1222 dose. All receptors derive from an adult who received the AZD1222 COVID-19 vaccine.

Comments on this clone: Other nucleotide sequences in the sample specify the same CDR3. The CDR3 loop is CASSNRGNQPQHF. DNA of the CDR3: TGTGCCAGTAGTAATAGGGGCAATCAGCCCCAGCATTTT. The chain joins TRBV19 to TRBJ1-5, with D hard to call. In germline, CDR1 is LNHDA, CDR2 SQIVND (reference sequence). Trimming cost V 4 bases and J 2 bases, with 6 bases left between them. This CDR3 has 13 amino acids.

The chain joins TRBV5-5 to TRBJ1-2, with unresolved D. This CDR3 is 13 amino acids long. CDR1 and CDR2 from the germline V gene are SGHKS and YYEKEE (reference sequence). V was clipped by 0 bases and J by 4 bases, with 7 bases between them. CDR3 region: CASSLDGLYGYTF. The CDR3 DNA follows: TGTGCCAGCAGCTTGGACGGACTCTATGGCTACACCTTC. Complete variable domain (other parts from reference TRBV5-5 and TRBJ1-2): DAGVTQSPTHLIKTRGQQVTLRCSPISGHKSVSWYQQVLGQGPQFIFQYYEKEERGRGNFPDRFSARQFPNYSSELNVNALLLGDSALYLCASSLDGLYGYTFGSGTRLTVV.

The chain has TRBV7-9 and TRBJ2-3; D is possibly TRBD1 or TRBD2 (5 bases each). The CDR3 is 15 residues long. CDR1 SEHNR and CDR2 FQNEAQ come from the germline V gene (reference sequence). V lost 4 bases, J lost 1 base, and 12 bases lay in between. This chain's CDR3 is CASSSGVGGTDTQYF. The CDR3 coding sequence is TGTGCCAGCAGCTCCGGGGTAGGGGGCACAGATACGCAGTATTTT.

The chain combines TRBV18 with TRBJ2-7, with D uncertain. The length of the CDR3 is 13 residues. Germline V gene data show CDR1 as KGHSH and CDR2 as LQKENI. The ends were cut back, 0 bases at V and 6 bases at J, with 9 bases in the middle. CDR3 residues: CASSPPSTLEQYF. CDR3 nucleotide sequence: TGTGCCAGCTCACCACCGTCGACCCTCGAGCAGTACTTC.

The V gene is TRBV10-2, the J gene TRBJ2-7, with D possibly matching TRBD2 (6 bases). V lost 2 bases to trimming and J lost 1 base, with 6 bases between them. Germline V gives CDR1 WSHSY, CDR2 SAAADI. The CDR3 spans 13 residues. In DNA form, the CDR3 reads TGCGCCAGCAGTGAGCGGGAGTCCTACGAGCAGTACTTC. Translation gives CASSERESYEQYF.

The rearrangement joins TRBV2 to TRBJ2-5; tentatively, D is TRBD1 (6 bases). Germline V gene data show CDR1 as SNHLY and CDR2 as FYNNEI. The CDR3 runs 12 residues. V lost 6 bases and J lost 5, with 10 bases in between. The CDR3 here is CASRDSYETQYF. CDR3 bases: TGTGCCAGCAGGGACAGCTACGAGACCCAGTACTTC. The full variable domain, rest sourced from reference TRBV2 and TRBJ2-5, is EPEVTQTPSHQVTQMGQEVILRCVPISNHLYFYWYRQILGQKVEFLVSFYNNEISEKSEIFDDQFSVERPDGSNFTLKIRSTKLEDSAMYFCASRDSYETQYFGPGTRLLVL.

The rearrangement links TRBV2 to TRBJ2-1; D might be TRBD2 (5 bases). Germline CDR1 is SNHLY and CDR2 is FYNNEI. The CDR3 sequence is 14 residues long. V was trimmed by 6 bases and J by 5 bases, leaving 14 bases between them. The CDR3 DNA reads TGTGCCAGCAGAAGGGAGACTCAGGACAATGAGCAGTTCTTC. Its translation is CASRRETQDNEQFF.

The chain joins TRBV4-3 to TRBJ2-1; TRBD2 agrees at 7 bases. The CDR3 consists of 13 residues. V lost 1 base, J lost 8 bases, and 2 bases stayed unmatched. In germline, CDR1 is LGHNA, CDR2 YSLEER. The CDR3 nucleotides are TGCGCCAGCAGCCAAGGAGGGAGGGATGAGCAGTTCTTC. This translates into CASSQGGRDEQFF.

V usage is TRBV6-5 and J usage is TRBJ1-4, with TRBD1 as a possible D gene (6 bases). V was pared by 4 bases and J by 4 bases, with 13 bases between. Per the germline V gene, CDR1 is MNHEY and CDR2 is SVGAGI. The CDR3 extends over 15 amino acids. The CDR3 protein is CASSSGTPNNEKLFF. In DNA, the CDR3 is TGTGCCAGCAGTTCCGGGACACCTAATAATGAAAAACTGTTTTTT.

The chain uses TRBV7-3 and TRBJ2-7, with 9 bases that match TRBD1. Germline CDR1 SGHTA, CDR2 FQGTGA. The CDR3 is made up of 14 amino acids. The J segment lost 3 bases and the V segment lost 4 bases, leaving 4 bases of the junction unmatched. This chain's CDR3 is CASSSGTGSYEQYF. In DNA, the CDR3 is TGTGCCAGCAGCTCCGGGACAGGGAGCTACGAGCAGTACTTC.

This rearrangement joins TRBV4-3 to TRBJ2-1, with 9 bases matching TRBD1. Per germline, CDR1 LGHNA and CDR2 YSLEER. Germline trimming cut 4 bases from V and 10 bases from J; bases unmatched to any gene: 8. CDR3 length: 14 amino acids. CDR3 loop: CASSLMDGQGEQFF. The CDR3 region has the DNA TGCGCCAGCAGCCTCATGGACGGACAGGGGGAGCAGTTCTTC.

This rearrangement joins TRBV4-3 to TRBJ1-2; D is uncertain. CDR3 length equals 14 residues. V lost 0 bases to trimming and J lost 5 bases, with 10 bases between them. Germline CDR1 is LGHNA and CDR2 is YSLEER. The DNA of the CDR3 is TGCGCCAGCAGCCAAGATCCGGGGTTTTATGGCTACACCTTC. Its protein is CASSQDPGFYGYTF.

J is TRBJ2-2 and V is TRBV7-3; 7 positions agree with TRBD2. The CDR3 is 19 amino acids. Germline-derived CDR1 and CDR2 are SGHTA and FQGTGA. Trimming at V came to 4 bases and at J to 3 bases, leaving 17 bases not matched to a gene. Here the CDR3 DNA reads TGTGCCAGCAGCTCCCTCCCCGGACTAGACATAGGGGACACCGGGGAGCTGTTTTTT. Its translation is CASSSLPGLDIGDTGELFF.

J is TRBJ1-5 and V is TRBV11-2; D unresolved. The V gene lost 5 bases and the J gene lost 5 bases, with 7 bases spanning the gap. CDR3 size: 12 residues. Looked up from germline, CDR1 is SGHAT and CDR2 is FQNNGV. The DNA of the CDR3 is TGTGCCAGCAGCAGGGAGGATCAGCCCCAGCATTTT. It translates to CASSREDQPQHF.

The CDR3 loop reads CASSIDVGNYGYTF. The CDR3 nucleotides read TGTGCCAGTAGTATAGATGTTGGTAACTATGGCTACACCTTC. The chain has TRBV19 and TRBJ1-2; D not certain. The CDR3 is 14 amino acids. From germline, CDR1 is LNHDA and CDR2 SQIVND (reference sequence). Trimming stripped 0 bases from V and 1 base from J, with 6 bases between.

The chain combines TRBV6-5 with TRBJ2-2; 13 bases match TRBD2. J lost 4 bases, V lost 6 bases, and 2 bases had no gene match. This CDR3 is built from 15 residues. Germline CDR1 is MNHEY and CDR2 is SVGAGI. The CDR3 nucleotides read TGTGCCAGCAGCAGACTAGCGGGAGGCACCGGGGAGCTGTTTTTT. Translation gives CASSRLAGGTGELFF.

This clone was counted only a few times. This chain joins TRBV5-6 and TRBJ1-1, with TRBD1 matching 7 bases. The CDR3 runs 13 residues. The trim removed 4 bases at V and 7 bases at J, leaving 7 bases unmatched. Germline V gene lookup returns CDR1 SGHDT and CDR2 YYEEEE. The chain's CDR3 is CASSRRDRHEAFF. The CDR3 DNA is TGTGCCAGCAGCAGGAGGGACAGACATGAAGCTTTCTTT. The variable domain in full, completed from reference TRBV5-6 and TRBJ1-1, reads DAGVTQSPTHLIKTRGQQVTLRCSPKSGHDTVSWYQQALGQGPQFIFQYYEEEERQRGNFPDRFSGHQFPNYSSELNVNALLLGDSALYLCASSRRDRHEAFFGQGTRLTVV.

The chain recombines TRBV5-1 with TRBJ2-2; D assignment may be TRBD1 or TRBD2 (5 bases each). The CDR3 covers 16 residues. The ends were cut back, 2 bases at V and 5 bases at J, with 16 bases in the middle. CDR1 is SGHRS, CDR2 YFSETQ, per germline. This CDR3 is CASSFGQGGRTGELFF. CDR3 DNA: TGCGCCAGCAGCTTTGGGCAGGGCGGGCGGACCGGGGAGCTGTTTTTT.

CDR3 region: CAISDWAGSSYNEQFF. DNA of the CDR3: TGTGCCATCAGTGATTGGGCGGGGAGCTCCTACAATGAGCAGTTCTTC. This chain connects TRBV10-3 to TRBJ2-1, with a possible D match to TRBD2 (6 bases). The V end lost 3 bases, the J end lost 0 bases, and 12 bases lay between the germline ends. The germline CDR1 and CDR2 sequences are ENHRY and SYGVKD. This CDR3 has 16 amino acids.

For the CDR3, the DNA is TGCGCCAGCAGCCTCAACCCTGGGGGAGTTTACGAGCAGTACTTC. This gives the protein CASSLNPGGVYEQYF. This chain uses TRBV5-1 with TRBJ2-7; possibly TRBD1 or TRBD2 for D (5 bases each). The V end was cut by 4 bases, the J end by 4 bases, with 18 bases between. CDR1 is SGHRS, CDR2 YFSETQ, per germline. The CDR3 contains 15 residues.

CDR3 in amino acids: CSASDVGGRRNEQFF. As DNA, the CDR3 is TGCAGTGCTAGTGACGTCGGCGGGAGAAGGAATGAGCAGTTCTTC. The chain couples TRBV20-1 to TRBJ2-1, with 7 bases that match TRBD2. Unmatched junction bases numbered 12, after V lost 3 bases and J lost 7 bases. This CDR3 has 15 amino acids. Germline CDR1 reads DFQATT; CDR2 reads SNEGSKA (reference sequence).

This clone was picked up many times. V and J are TRBV10-3 and TRBJ1-6; the D gene is possibly TRBD1 (6 bases). The germline V gene encodes CDR1 ENHRY and CDR2 SYGVKD. The CDR3 spans 14 residues. V was cut by 7 bases and J by 5 bases, with 12 bases left in between. The CDR3 nucleotides are TGTGCCATCAACGGACAGAAAGATAATTCACCCCTCCACTTT. Encoded protein: CAINGQKDNSPLHF.

As to this clone: Other DNA sequences in the same sample also yield this CDR3. The gene calls are TRBV30 and TRBJ1-6; TRBD1 matches 8 bases. CDR3 size: 15 residues. After removal of 7 bases from V and 1 base from J, the junction contained 6 bases not matched to a gene. CDR1 and CDR2 (germline): GTSNPN, SVGIG (reference sequence). In DNA, the CDR3 is TGTGCCTCAAGACAGGGGTCATCCTATAATTCACCCCTCCACTTT. Its protein is CASRQGSSYNSPLHF.

The chain is built from TRBV5-1 and TRBJ2-1, with TRBD2 as a possible D gene (6 bases). V lost 4 bases and J 8 bases, leaving 16 bases between the germline ends. This CDR3 has 14 amino acids. Germline CDR1 reads SGHRS; CDR2 reads YFSETQ. In DNA, the CDR3 is TGCGCCAGCAGCGCGGGACCCTTAAGAGATGAGCAGTTCTTC. Translated: CASSAGPLRDEQFF.

The rearrangement links TRBV7-9 to TRBJ2-3; D is unclear. The V and J ends lost 4 bases and 6 bases respectively, with 5 bases between them. In germline, CDR1 is SEHNR, CDR2 FQNEAQ (reference sequence). The CDR3 runs 11 residues. The CDR3 is CASSSPDTQYF. CDR3 coding DNA: TGTGCCAGCAGCTCCCCTGATACGCAGTATTTT.